This entry lists 10 T cell receptor beta chains sequenced from one sample in a study of T cells during gluten challenge in celiac disease. Multiplexed primers for every TRA and TRB V gene were used across three nested PCRs per cell. TCRdb re-called the single-cell sequencing reads with MiXCR, one entry per CDR3 protein. The data contain over 150 distinct CDR3 sequences, around 40% of them singletons. Sequencing was performed on gluten-specific CD4+ T cells sorted from the duodenum using tetramers, taken at baseline or on day 14 of gluten challenge (not recorded which). These TCRs come from a male donor with celiac disease.

By frequency in the sample, this clonotype is hyperexpanded (1% or more). V gene TRBV18 combines with J gene TRBJ1-1; unclear D gene. The germline CDR1 and CDR2 sequences are KGHSH and LQKENI. Trimming pared 5 bases from V and 3 bases from J, leaving 13 bases between. CDR3 length equals 14 residues. The CDR3 DNA sequence: TGTGCCAGCTCATTAGCGGGGTGGGACACTGAAGCTTTCTTT. Protein: CASSLAGWDTEAFF.

CDR3 sequence: CSARQHRTEETQYF. The DNA for the CDR3 is TGCAGTGCGAGACAGCACAGGACGGAAGAGACCCAGTACTTC. The chain combines TRBV20-1 with TRBJ2-5; tentatively, D is TRBD1 (5 bases). Germline V gives CDR1 DFQATT, CDR2 SNEGSKA (reference sequence). There are 14 residues in the CDR3. V was cut by 6 bases and J by 3 bases, with 17 bases left in between.

By sample share, this clonotype is large (0.1 to 1%). The CDR3 nucleotides are TGTGCCAGCAGCTTATTCCCTAATTCACCCCTCCACTTT. Translating gives CASSLFPNSPLHF. This rearrangement joins TRBV11-2 to TRBJ1-6; D not certain. This CDR3 spans 13 amino acids. The germline gives CDR1 SGHAT, CDR2 FQNNGV. V was clipped by 2 bases and J by 6 bases, with 5 bases between them.

The V gene is TRBV7-2, the J gene TRBJ2-3; 8 bases line up with TRBD2. V was clipped by 1 base and J by 2 bases; unmatched bases: 8. CDR1 and CDR2 (germline): SGHTA, FQGNSA. The CDR3 is 17 amino acids. The CDR3 loop is CASSLGMAGGATDTQYF. DNA for the CDR3: TGTGCCAGCAGCTTAGGAATGGCGGGGGGTGCCACAGATACGCAGTATTTT.

The V and J genes are TRBV7-2 and TRBJ2-2; D gene ambiguous. Trimming removed 2 bases at V and 7 bases at J, with 14 bases between. The germline V gene encodes CDR1 SGHTA and CDR2 FQGNSA. This CDR3 comprises 15 residues. The CDR3 loop reads CASSLRSLDGGELFF. The CDR3 DNA reads TGTGCCAGCAGCTTAAGGAGTCTAGACGGCGGGGAGCTGTTTTTT.

This clonotype appeared a few times. The V gene is TRBV20-1, the J gene TRBJ2-1; the match to TRBD2 covers 15 bases. The CDR3 is made up of 16 amino acids. The V gene's germline CDR1 is DFQATT and CDR2 SNEGSKA (reference sequence). V lost 5 bases to trimming and J lost 8 bases; unmatched junction nucleotides: 10. The CDR3 protein is CSAARTSGRAGDEQFF. CDR3 sequence (DNA): TGCAGTGCTGCCCGGACTAGCGGGAGGGCCGGGGATGAGCAGTTCTTC.

The chain joins TRBV6-5 to TRBJ2-7; D not resolved. V lost 6 bases to trimming and J lost 4 bases, with 16 bases between them. Germline CDR1 and CDR2: MNHEY and SVGAGI. This CDR3 has 14 amino acids. CDR3 in amino acids: CASSPIGLPYEQYF. The CDR3 DNA follows: TGTGCCAGCAGCCCAATCGGCTTACCTTACGAGCAGTACTTC.

Relative to its sample, this clonotype is large. The gene calls are TRBV24-1 and TRBJ1-2; D uncertain. The germline CDR1 and CDR2 sequences are KGHDR and SFDVKD. The CDR3 totals 12 residues. The CDR3 loop is CAPAGPNYGYTF. The CDR3 DNA reads TGTGCACCCGCAGGACCTAACTATGGCTACACCTTC.

By share of the sample, this clonotype is hyperexpanded. J is TRBJ2-1 and V is TRBV4-2; possibly TRBD1 for D (6 bases). The V and J ends lost 4 bases and 4 bases respectively, with 17 bases between them. This CDR3 region has 16 residues. The germline V gene encodes CDR1 LGHNA and CDR2 YNFKEQ. The chain's CDR3 is CASSLTGLDGYNEQFF. The CDR3 bases are TGTGCCAGCAGCCTGACAGGCCTTGACGGGTACAATGAGCAGTTCTTC.

The chain employs TRBV6-8 and TRBJ2-4; 8 bases align to TRBD2. Germline trimming cut 8 bases from V and 0 bases from J; bases unmatched to any gene: 15. Per germline, CDR1 MNHGY and CDR2 SAAAGT. The CDR3 is made up of 18 amino acids. The chain's CDR3 is CASRRPSGRLVAKNIQYF. The CDR3 coding sequence is TGTGCCAGCCGCCGTCCCAGCGGGAGATTAGTAGCCAAAAACATTCAGTACTTC.